These T cell receptor beta chains were read from a single sample in a study of human T cells and chemical hapten exposure. TCRdb re-derived calls from the RACE reads in MiXCR, one entry per CDR3 protein. Here the sample spans 150,000 to 200,000 distinct CDR3 sequences, about 25% being singletons. The source was whole blood, collected in connection with sensitization to the hapten diphenylcyclopropenone (DPC). The receptor source for this set is a woman aged 40 to 49 with alopecia areata. Some clones in this sample may be carry-over from other donors' samples. CDR3s include the opening cysteine and the closing phenylalanine or tryptophan. Clone size appears in some rows only: once, few, many, or a class for an expanded clone.

j_call	v_call	clone_size	cdr3_length	cdr3_aa
TRBJ2-7	TRBV7-8	NA	15	CASSLAHERTYEQYF
TRBJ2-7	TRBV4-3	many	15	CASSQDGGQGGGQYF
TRBJ2-1	TRBV9	NA	16	CASSVVPGPINNEQFF
TRBJ1-2	TRBV20-1	few	13	CSAVTGLNYGYTF
TRBJ1-1	TRBV6-5	few	15	CASSYSPNTGTEAFF
TRBJ2-3	TRBV20-1	many	13	CSAPGTMTDTQYF
TRBJ2-3	TRBV12-3/TRBV12-4	many	16	CASTYRASGYTDTQYF
TRBJ2-3	TRBV11-2	NA	12	CASTPGADTQYF
TRBJ2-5	TRBV7-9	NA	16	CASRPHRLLIQETQYF
TRBJ2-7	TRBV4-3	many	12	CASSQVGYEQYF
TRBJ2-2	TRBV7-9	NA	17	CASSLDPVGQGAGELFF
TRBJ2-1	TRBV5-1	many	15	CASSLLAGGYNEQFF
TRBJ2-7	TRBV2	NA	13	CASSTGTGNEQYF
TRBJ1-1	TRBV10-3	NA	13	CATWREGNTEAFF
TRBJ2-6	TRBV4-3	few	18	CASSPPGTGVGGANVLTF
TRBJ2-2	TRBV5-1	few	15	CASSLATTNTGELFF
TRBJ2-1	TRBV6-2/TRBV6-3	NA	13	CASRTTGGNEQFF
TRBJ2-1	TRBV20-1	once	16	CSARDPRLAGDNEQFF
TRBJ2-3	TRBV6-4	medium-sized	13	CASSESTEDTQYF
TRBJ1-5	TRBV29-1	NA	15	CSVAFLGGVDQPQHF
TRBJ1-5	TRBV19	few	19	CASSLKPPSLIRSGQPQHF
TRBJ2-5	TRBV9	few	15	CASSVEAGGKETQYF
TRBJ2-4	TRBV7-3	few	14	CASSLDGAKNIQYF
TRBJ2-1	TRBV29-1	few	17	CSVDEVAGDLFYNEQFF
TRBJ1-1	TRBV25-1	few	15	CASRGDDRGRPEAFF
TRBJ2-3	TRBV9	many	15	CASSVAGTSTDTQYF
TRBJ2-1	TRBV29-1	NA	11	CSVEDPPEQFF
TRBJ2-4	TRBV27	NA	12	CASSRGKNIQYF
TRBJ2-4	TRBV3-2	few	17	CASSPRTSGRPKNIQYF
TRBJ1-3	TRBV12-3/TRBV12-4	NA	15	CASSLFGQDGNTIYF
TRBJ2-7	TRBV7-2	NA	14	CASSLGGKPYEQYF
TRBJ2-6	TRBV6-5	NA	13	CASRNSGANVLTF
TRBJ1-2	TRBV5-1	few	14	CASSATGGDYGYTF
TRBJ2-5	TRBV5-1	NA	15	CASRLGLASQETQYF
TRBJ1-5	TRBV7-8	NA	14	CASSLHSYNQPQHF
TRBJ2-1	TRBV27	NA	17	CASRHQTGLAGVGEQFF
TRBJ2-1	TRBV20-1	few	17	CSARDSRVAGGVTEQFF
TRBJ2-7	TRBV6-6	few	12	CASRISSYEQYF
TRBJ1-1	TRBV6-5	few	14	CASSYWTGDTEAFF
TRBJ1-1	TRBV29-1	NA	10	CSAQNTEAFF
TRBJ1-1	TRBV6-6	few	12	CASSYPGPEAFF
TRBJ2-2	TRBV11-1	NA	12	CASSSEVGELFF
TRBJ1-1	TRBV12-5	few	14	CASGFSRSGDEAFF
TRBJ1-6	TRBV7-8	NA	13	CASSLERGSPLHF
TRBJ2-3	TRBV30	few	12	CAWSVGTDTQYF
TRBJ2-2	TRBV5-1	NA	13	CASKDSNTGELFF
TRBJ2-7	TRBV5-6	NA	14	CASSLGDSSYEQYF
TRBJ2-4	TRBV3-1	few	14	CASSQWIAKNIQYF
TRBJ2-1	TRBV7-2	many	15	CASSLSVSSYNEQFF
TRBJ2-7	TRBV5-4	many	14	CASSLIGGRGEQYF
TRBJ2-7	TRBV11-2	few	16	CASTPRGAGGPGEQYF
TRBJ2-7	TRBV20-1	NA	13	CSARDIGAYEQYF
TRBJ1-1	TRBV5-4	few	16	CASSEGGVVGNTEAFF
TRBJ2-4	TRBV20-1	few	16	CSARVGREGTKNIQYF
TRBJ2-5	TRBV7-2	few	13	CATSVGMRETQYF
TRBJ2-5	TRBV7-2	NA	15	CASSLSPGAQETQYF